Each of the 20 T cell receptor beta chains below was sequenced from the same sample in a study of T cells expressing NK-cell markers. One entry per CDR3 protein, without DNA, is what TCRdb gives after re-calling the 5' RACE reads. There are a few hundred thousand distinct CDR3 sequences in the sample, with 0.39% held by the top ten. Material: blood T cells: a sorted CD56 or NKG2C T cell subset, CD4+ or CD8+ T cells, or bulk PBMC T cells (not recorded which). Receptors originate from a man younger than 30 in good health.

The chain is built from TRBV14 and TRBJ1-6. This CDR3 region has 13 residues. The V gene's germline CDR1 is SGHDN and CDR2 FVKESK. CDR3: CASSQEGSSPLHF.

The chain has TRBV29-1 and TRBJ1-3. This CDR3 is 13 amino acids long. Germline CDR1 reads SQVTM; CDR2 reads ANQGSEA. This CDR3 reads CSVIRLTGNTIYF.

The CDR3 here is CASSPQTGYGYTF. The chain uses TRBV18 and TRBJ1-2; checking the TCRdb D call of TRBD1 is not possible without DNA. The CDR3 totals 13 residues. CDR1 KGHSH and CDR2 LQKENI come from the germline V gene.

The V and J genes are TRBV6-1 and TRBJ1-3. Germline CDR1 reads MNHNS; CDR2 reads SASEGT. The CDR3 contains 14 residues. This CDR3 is CASRGQRSGNTIYF.

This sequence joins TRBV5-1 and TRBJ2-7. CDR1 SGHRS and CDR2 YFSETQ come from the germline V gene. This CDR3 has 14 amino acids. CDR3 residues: CASSLDGSSYEQYF. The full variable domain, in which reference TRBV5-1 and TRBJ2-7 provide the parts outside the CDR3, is KAGVTQTPRYLIKTRGQQVTLSCSPISGHRSVSWYQQTPGQGLQFLFEYFSETQRNKGNFPGRFSGRQFSNSRSEMNVSTLELGDSALYLCASSLDGSSYEQYFGPGTRLTVT.

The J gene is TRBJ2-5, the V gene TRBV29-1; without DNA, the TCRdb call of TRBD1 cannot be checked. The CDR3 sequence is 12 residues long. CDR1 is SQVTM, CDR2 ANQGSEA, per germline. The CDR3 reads CSGDREQETQYF.

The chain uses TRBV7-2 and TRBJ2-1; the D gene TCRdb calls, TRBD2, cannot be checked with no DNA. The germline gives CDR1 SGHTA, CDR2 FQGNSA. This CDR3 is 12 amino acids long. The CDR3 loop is CASSRDSNEQFF. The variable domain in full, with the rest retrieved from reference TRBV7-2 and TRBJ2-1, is GAGVSQSPSNKVTEKGKDVELRCDPISGHTALYWYRQSLGQGLEFLIYFQGNSAPDKSGLPSDRFSAERTGGSVSTLTIQRTQQEDSAVYLCASSRDSNEQFFGPGTRLTVL.

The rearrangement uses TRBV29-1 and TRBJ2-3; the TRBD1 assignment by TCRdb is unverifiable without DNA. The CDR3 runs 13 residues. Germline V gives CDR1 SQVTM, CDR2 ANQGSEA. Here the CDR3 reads CSVVGGGTDTQYF.

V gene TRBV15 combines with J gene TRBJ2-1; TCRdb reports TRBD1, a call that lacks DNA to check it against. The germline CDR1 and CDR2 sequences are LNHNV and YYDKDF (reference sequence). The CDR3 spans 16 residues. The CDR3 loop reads CATSTRPGQGGNEQFF. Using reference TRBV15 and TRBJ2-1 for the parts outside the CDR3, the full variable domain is DAMVIQNPRYQVTQFGKPVTLSCSQTLNHNVMYWYQQKSSQAPKLLFHYYDKDFNNEADTPDNFQSRRPNTSFCFLDIRSPGLGDTAMYLCATSTRPGQGGNEQFFGPGTRLTVL.

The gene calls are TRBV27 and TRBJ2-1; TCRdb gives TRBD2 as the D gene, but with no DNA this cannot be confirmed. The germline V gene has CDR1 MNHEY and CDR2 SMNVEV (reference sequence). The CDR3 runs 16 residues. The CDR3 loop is CASLPLGTRDRNEQFF.

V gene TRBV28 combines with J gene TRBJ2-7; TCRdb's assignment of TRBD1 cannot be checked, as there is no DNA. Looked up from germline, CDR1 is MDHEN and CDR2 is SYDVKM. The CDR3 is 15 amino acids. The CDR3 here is CASSSFTGGQNEQYF.

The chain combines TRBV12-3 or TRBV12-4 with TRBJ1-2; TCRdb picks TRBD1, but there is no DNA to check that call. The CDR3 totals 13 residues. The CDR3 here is CASILQGFGGYTF.

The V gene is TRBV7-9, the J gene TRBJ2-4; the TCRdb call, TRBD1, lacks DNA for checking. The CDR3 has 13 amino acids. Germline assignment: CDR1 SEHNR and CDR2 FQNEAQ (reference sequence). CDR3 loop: CASNSQGKNIQYF.

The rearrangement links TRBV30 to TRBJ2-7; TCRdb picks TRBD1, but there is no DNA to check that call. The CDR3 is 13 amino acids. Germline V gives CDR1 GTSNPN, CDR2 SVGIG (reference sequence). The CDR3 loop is CAWSVRGGYEQYF.

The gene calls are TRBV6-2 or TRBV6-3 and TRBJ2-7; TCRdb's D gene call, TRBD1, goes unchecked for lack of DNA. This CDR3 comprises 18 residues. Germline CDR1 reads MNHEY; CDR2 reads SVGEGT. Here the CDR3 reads CASSYIAITGPRTYEQYF.

The CDR3 loop reads CSARDRGNTGELFF. The gene calls are TRBV20-1 and TRBJ2-2; TCRdb lists TRBD1, though no DNA is available to test this call. CDR1 and CDR2 (germline): DFQATT, SNEGSKA (reference sequence). CDR3 length: 14 residues.

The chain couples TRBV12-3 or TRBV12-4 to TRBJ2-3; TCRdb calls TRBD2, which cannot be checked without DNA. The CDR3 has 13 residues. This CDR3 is CASKEGAADTQYF.

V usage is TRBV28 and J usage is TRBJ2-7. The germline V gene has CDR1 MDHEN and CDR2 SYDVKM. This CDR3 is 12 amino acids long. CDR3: CASSLNSNEQYF.

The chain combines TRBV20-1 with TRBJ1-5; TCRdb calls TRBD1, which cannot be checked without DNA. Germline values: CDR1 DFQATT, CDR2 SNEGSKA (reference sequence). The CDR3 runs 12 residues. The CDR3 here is CSARQGRQPQHF.

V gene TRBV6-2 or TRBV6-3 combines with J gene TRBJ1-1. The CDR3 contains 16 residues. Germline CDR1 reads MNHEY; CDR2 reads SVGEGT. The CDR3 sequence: CASSYSLSRKATEAFF.